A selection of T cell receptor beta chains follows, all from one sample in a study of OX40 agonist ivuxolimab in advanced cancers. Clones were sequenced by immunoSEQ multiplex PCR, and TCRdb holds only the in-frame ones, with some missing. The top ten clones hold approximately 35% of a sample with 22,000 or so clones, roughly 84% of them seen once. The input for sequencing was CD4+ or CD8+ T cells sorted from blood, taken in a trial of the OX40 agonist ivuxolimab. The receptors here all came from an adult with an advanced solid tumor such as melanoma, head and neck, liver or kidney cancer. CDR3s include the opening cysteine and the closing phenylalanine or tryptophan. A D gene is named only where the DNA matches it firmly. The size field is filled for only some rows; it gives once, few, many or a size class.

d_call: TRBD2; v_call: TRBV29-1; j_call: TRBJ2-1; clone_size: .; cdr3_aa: CSVEGLAGVPNNEQFF; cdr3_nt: TGCAGCGTTGAAGGGCTAGCGGGAGTACCTAACAATGAGCAGTTCTTC
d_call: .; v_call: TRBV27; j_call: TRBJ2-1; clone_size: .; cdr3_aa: CASSLTGTEQFF; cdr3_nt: TGTGCCAGCAGTTTGACAGGAACTGAGCAGTTCTTC
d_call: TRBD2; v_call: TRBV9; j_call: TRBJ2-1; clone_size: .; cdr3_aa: CASSVGPSGGHNEQFF; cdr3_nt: TGTGCCAGCAGCGTAGGACCTAGCGGGGGACACAATGAGCAGTTCTTC
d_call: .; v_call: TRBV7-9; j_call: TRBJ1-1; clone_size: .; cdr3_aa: CATNDRRATEAFF; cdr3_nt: TGTGCCACTAACGACAGGAGAGCAACTGAAGCTTTCTTT
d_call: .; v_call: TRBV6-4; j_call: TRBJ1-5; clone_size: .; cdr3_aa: CASSRDPNQPQHF; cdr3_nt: TGTGCCAGTTCCCGGGACCCCAATCAGCCCCAGCATTTT
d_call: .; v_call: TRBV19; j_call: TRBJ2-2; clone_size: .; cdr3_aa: CASSTSQQWTGELFF; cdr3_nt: TGTGCCAGTAGTACCTCACAACAGTGGACCGGGGAGCTGTTTTTT
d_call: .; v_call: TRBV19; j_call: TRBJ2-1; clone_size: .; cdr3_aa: CASSSGVNEQFF; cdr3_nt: TGTGCCAGTAGCTCAGGGGTAAATGAGCAGTTCTTC
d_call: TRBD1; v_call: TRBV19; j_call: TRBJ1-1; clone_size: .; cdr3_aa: CASSMGSGGHTEAFF; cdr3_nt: TGTGCCAGTAGTATGGGATCAGGGGGTCACACTGAAGCTTTCTTT
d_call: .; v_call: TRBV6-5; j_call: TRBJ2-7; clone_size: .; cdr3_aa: CASTSGESRQYF; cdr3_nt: TGTGCCAGCACCTCAGGGGAATCGAGACAGTACTTC
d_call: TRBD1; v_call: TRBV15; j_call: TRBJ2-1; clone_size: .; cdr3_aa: CATYYRGSSRNEQFF; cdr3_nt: TGTGCCACCTACTACAGGGGTAGCTCGAGGAATGAGCAGTTCTTC
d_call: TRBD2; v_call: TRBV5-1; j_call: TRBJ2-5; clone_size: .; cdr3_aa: CASSPGTSGATQYF; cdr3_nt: TGCGCCAGCAGCCCGGGGACTAGCGGGGCGACCCAGTACTTC
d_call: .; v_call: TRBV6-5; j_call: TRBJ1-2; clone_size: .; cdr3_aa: CASSTGIANYGYTF; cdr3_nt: TGTGCCAGCAGCACAGGGATCGCTAACTATGGCTACACCTTC
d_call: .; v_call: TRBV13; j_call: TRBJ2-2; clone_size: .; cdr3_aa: CASSLSMGELFF; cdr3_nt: TGTGCCAGCAGCTTATCCATGGGGGAGCTGTTTTTT
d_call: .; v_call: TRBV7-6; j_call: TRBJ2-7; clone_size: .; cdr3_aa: CASVAGGSYEQYF; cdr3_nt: TGTGCCAGCGTGGCAGGTGGGTCCTACGAGCAGTACTTC
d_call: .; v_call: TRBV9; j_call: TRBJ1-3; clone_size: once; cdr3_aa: CASSVGLSGNTIYF; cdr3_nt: TGTGCCAGCAGCGTAGGCCTCTCTGGAAACACCATATATTTT
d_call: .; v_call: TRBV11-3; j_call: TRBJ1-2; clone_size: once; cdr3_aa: CASSLGPGGVYGYTF; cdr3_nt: TGTGCCAGCAGCTTGGGCCCGGGTGGTGTCTATGGCTACACCTTC
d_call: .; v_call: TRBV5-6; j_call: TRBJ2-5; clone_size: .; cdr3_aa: CASSSATTPETQYF; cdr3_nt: TGTGCCAGCAGCTCGGCGACAACACCGGAGACCCAGTACTTC
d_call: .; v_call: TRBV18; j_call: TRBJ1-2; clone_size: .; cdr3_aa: CASSPVDEGLGYTF; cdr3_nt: TGTGCCAGCTCACCAGTAGATGAAGGTCTCGGCTACACCTTC
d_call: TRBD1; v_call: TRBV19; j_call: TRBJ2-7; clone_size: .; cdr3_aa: CASSFGTGVNEQYF; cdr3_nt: TGTGCCAGTAGTTTCGGGACAGGGGTCAACGAGCAGTACTTC
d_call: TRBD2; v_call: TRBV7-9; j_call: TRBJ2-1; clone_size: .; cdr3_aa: CASSSSGNLNEQFF; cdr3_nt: TGTGCCAGCAGCTCTAGCGGGAACCTAAATGAGCAGTTCTTC
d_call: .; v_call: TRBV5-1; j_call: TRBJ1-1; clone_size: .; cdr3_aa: CASSLVHPMNTEAFF; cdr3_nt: TGCGCCAGCAGCTTGGTACACCCGATGAACACTGAAGCTTTCTTT
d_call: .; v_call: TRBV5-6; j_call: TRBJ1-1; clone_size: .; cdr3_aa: CASSFGPPPTEAFF; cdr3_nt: TGTGCCAGCAGCTTCGGGCCCCCGCCCACTGAAGCTTTCTTT
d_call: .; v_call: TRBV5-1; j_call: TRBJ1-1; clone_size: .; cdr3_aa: CASSPQDLPNTEAFF; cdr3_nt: TGCGCCAGCAGTCCGCAGGACCTCCCAAACACTGAAGCTTTCTTT
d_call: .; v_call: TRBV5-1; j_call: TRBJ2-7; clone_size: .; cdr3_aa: CASKGGVSTYEQYF; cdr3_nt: TGCGCCAGCAAAGGTGGGGTATCGACTTACGAGCAGTACTTC
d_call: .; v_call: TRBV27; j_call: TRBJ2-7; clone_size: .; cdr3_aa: CASSLVRGGYEQYF; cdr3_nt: TGTGCCAGCAGTTTAGTCAGGGGGGGGTACGAGCAGTACTTC
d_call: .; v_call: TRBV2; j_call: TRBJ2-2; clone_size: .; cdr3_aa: CATGWTGELFF; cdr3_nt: TGTGCCACCGGGTGGACCGGGGAGCTGTTTTTT
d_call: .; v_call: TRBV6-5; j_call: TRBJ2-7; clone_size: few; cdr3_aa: CASSPGPYEQYF; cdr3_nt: TGTGCCAGCAGTCCGGGGCCTTACGAGCAGTACTTC
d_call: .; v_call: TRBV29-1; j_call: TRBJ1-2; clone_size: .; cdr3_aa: CSAPLSGGRWSGYTF; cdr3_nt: TGCAGCGCTCCTCTGTCGGGCGGGCGCTGGTCTGGCTACACCTTC
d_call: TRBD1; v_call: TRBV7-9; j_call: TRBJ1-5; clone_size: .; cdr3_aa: CASSTGQGQNQPQHF; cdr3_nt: TGTGCCAGCAGCACGGGACAGGGACAAAATCAGCCCCAGCATTTT
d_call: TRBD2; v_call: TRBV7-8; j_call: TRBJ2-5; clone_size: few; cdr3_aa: CASSLGLLAGGPWQETQYF; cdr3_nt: TGTGCCAGCAGCTTAGGCCTCCTAGCGGGAGGGCCTTGGCAAGAGACCCAGTACTTC
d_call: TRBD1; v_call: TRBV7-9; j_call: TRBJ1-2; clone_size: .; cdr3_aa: CASSLVWATDRGDGYTF; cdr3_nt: TGTGCCAGCAGCTTGGTATGGGCGACGGACAGGGGAGACGGCTACACCTTC
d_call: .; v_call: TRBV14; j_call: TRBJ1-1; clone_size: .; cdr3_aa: CASKTISGNTEAFF; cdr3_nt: TGTGCCAGCAAGACCATATCCGGGAACACTGAAGCTTTCTTT
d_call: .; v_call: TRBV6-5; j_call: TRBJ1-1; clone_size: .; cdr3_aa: CASSLTGPLGSEAFF; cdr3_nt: TGTGCCAGCAGTTTGACGGGACCGCTAGGGAGTGAAGCTTTCTTT
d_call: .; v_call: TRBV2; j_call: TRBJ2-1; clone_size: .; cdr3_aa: CASRLARDEQFF; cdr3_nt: TGTGCCAGCAGGCTAGCACGGGATGAGCAGTTCTTC
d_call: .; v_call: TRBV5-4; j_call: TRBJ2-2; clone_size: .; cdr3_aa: CASSLSGNTGELFF; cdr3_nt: TGTGCCAGCAGCTTGAGCGGGAACACCGGGGAGCTGTTTTTT
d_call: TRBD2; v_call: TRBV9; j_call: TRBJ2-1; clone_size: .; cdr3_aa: CASSVGAGGTIYNEQFF; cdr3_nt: TGTGCCAGCAGCGTAGGGGCGGGGGGTACAATTTACAATGAGCAGTTCTTC
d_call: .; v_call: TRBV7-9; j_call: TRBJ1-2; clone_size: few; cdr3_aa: CASSLERVDGYTF; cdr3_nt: TGTGCCAGCAGCTTAGAACGAGTAGATGGCTACACCTTC
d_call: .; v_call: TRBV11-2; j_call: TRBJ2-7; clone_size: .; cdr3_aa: CASSLGLARSSYEQYF; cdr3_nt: TGTGCCAGCAGCTTAGGTCTAGCGAGGAGCTCCTACGAGCAGTACTTC
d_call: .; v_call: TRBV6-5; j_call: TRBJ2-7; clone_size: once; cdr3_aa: CASSVIAQYEQYF; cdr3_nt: TGTGCCAGCAGTGTTATTGCGCAGTACGAGCAGTACTTC
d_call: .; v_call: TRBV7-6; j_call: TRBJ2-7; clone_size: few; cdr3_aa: CASSPGTSEAYEQYF; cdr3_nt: TGTGCCAGCAGCCCCGGGACGTCAGAAGCCTACGAGCAGTACTTC
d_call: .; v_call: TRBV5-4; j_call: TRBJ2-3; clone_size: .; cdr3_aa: CASTVEGRYTQYF; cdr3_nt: TGTGCCAGCACCGTGGAGGGCCGTTATACGCAGTATTTT
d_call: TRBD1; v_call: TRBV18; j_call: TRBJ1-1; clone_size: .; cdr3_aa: CASSTGTGGMNTEAFF; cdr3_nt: TGTGCCAGCTCGACCGGGACAGGGGGCATGAACACTGAAGCTTTCTTT
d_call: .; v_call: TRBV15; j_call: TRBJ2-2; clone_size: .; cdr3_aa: CATSKGTGGVGNTGELFF; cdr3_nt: TGTGCCACCAGCAAAGGAACAGGCGGAGTAGGGAACACCGGGGAGCTGTTTTTT
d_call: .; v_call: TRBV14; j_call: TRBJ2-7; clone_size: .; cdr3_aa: CASSRTTEYEQYF; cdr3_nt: TGTGCCAGCAGCCGAACAACAGAGTACGAGCAGTACTTC
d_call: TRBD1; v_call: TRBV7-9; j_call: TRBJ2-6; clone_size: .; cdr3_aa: CASSPGTGGAGANVLTF; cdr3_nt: TGTGCCAGCAGCCCCGGGACAGGGGGAGCTGGGGCCAACGTCCTGACTTTC
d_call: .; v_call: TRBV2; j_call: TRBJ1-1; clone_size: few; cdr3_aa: CASSLLTGRTEAFF; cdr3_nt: TGTGCCAGCAGTCTTTTAACAGGGCGCACTGAAGCTTTCTTT
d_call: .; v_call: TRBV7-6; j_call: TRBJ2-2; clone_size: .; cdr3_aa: CASSLNVQSTGELFF; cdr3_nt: TGTGCCAGCAGCTTAAACGTACAGTCGACCGGGGAGCTGTTTTTT
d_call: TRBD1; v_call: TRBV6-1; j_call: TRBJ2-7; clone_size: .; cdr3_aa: CASSEGQGAFYEQYF; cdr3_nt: TGTGCCAGCAGTGAAGGGCAGGGGGCATTCTACGAGCAGTACTTC
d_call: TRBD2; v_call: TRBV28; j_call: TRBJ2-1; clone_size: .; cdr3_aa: CASSLRGRLAGVGDEQFF; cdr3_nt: TGTGCCAGCAGTTTAAGAGGGAGACTAGCGGGAGTCGGCGATGAGCAGTTCTTC
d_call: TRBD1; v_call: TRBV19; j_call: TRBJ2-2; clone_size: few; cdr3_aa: CASTHSRGPGELFF; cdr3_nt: TGTGCCAGTACCCATTCTAGGGGGCCCGGGGAGCTGTTTTTT
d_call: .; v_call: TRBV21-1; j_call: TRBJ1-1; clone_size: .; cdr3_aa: CASSNTAFF; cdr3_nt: TGTGCCAGCAGCAATACGGCTTTCTTT
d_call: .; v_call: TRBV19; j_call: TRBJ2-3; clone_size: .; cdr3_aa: CASTSLGHLGDTQYF; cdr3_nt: TGTGCCAGTACCTCCCTGGGACACCTTGGGGATACGCAGTATTTT
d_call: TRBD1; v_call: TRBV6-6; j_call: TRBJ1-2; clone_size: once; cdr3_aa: CASSRGQGIEGYTF; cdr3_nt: TGTGCCAGCAGTCGGGGACAGGGGATAGAGGGCTACACCTTC